This TCR beta chain is drawn from a study of blood T cell repertoires in COVID-19. TCRdb keeps only in-frame clones here, not all; method: immunoSEQ multiplex PCR. The sample lists some 58,000 clones, 86% occurring once. V lost 2 bases and J lost 5; bases outside the gene matches: 6. The CDR3 consists of 15 residues. Germline V gene sequence: CDR1 SGHDT, CDR2 YYEEEE. The sequencing sample was made of peripheral blood. The source is a middle-aged man with acute or convalescent COVID-19. The V and J genes are TRBV5-6 and TRBJ1-2; 10 bases are a match to TRBD1. CDR3 coding DNA: TGTGCCAGCAGCTTCCTAGACAGGGGGCAATATGGCTACACCTTC. This codes for CASSFLDRGQYGYTF.